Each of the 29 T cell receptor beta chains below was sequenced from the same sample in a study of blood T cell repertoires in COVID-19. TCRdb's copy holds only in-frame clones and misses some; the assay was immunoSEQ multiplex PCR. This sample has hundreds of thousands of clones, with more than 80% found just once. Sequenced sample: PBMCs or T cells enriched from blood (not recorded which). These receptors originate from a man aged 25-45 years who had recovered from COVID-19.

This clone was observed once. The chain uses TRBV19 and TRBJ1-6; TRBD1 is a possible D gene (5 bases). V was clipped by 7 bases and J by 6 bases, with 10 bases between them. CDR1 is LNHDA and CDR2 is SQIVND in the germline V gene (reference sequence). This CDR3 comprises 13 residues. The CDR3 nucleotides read TGTGCCAGTACGGAACAGGTTAATTCACCCCTCCACTTT. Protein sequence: CASTEQVNSPLHF.

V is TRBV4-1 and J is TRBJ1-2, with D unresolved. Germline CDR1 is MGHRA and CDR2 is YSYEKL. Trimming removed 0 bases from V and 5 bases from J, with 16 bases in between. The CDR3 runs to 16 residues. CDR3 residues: CASSQEDYGVQYGYTF. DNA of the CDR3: TGCGCCAGCAGCCAAGAAGACTACGGGGTCCAGTATGGCTACACCTTC.

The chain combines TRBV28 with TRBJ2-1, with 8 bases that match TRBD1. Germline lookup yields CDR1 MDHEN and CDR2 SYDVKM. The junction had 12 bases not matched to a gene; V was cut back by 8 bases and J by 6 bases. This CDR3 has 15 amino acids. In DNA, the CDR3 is TGTGCCAGCGCACCCTCCGGGACAGGACTCAATGAGCAGTTCTTC. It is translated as CASAPSGTGLNEQFF.

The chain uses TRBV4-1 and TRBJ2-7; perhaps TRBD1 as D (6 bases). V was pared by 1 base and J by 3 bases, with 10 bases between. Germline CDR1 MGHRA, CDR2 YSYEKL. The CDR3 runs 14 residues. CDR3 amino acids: CASSQGNRDYEQYF. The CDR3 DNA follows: TGCGCCAGCAGCCAAGGGAACAGGGACTACGAGCAGTACTTC.

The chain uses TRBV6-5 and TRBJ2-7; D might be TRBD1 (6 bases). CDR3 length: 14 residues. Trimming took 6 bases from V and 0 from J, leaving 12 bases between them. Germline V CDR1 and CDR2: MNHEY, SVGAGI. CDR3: CASSPRDTSYEQYF. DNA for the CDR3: TGTGCCAGCAGCCCCAGGGACACCTCCTACGAGCAGTACTTC.

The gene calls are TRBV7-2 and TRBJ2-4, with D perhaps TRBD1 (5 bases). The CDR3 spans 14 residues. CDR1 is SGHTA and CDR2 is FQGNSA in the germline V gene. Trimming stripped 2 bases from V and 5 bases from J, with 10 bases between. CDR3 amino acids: CASSLLKTENIQYF. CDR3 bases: TGTGCCAGCAGCTTATTAAAGACAGAAAACATTCAGTACTTC.

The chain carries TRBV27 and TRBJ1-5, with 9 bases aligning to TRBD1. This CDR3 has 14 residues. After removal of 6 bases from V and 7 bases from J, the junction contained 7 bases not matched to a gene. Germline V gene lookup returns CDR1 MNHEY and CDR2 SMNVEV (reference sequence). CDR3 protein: CASSYDRGGQPQHF. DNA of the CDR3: TGTGCCAGCAGCTACGACAGGGGGGGACAGCCCCAGCATTTT.

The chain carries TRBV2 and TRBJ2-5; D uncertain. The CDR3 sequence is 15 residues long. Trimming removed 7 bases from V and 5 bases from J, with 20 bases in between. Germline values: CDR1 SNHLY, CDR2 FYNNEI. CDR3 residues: CASNQRHVGRETQYF. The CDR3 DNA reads TGTGCCAGCAATCAGAGACACGTGGGCAGGGAGACCCAGTACTTC.

The CDR3 DNA reads TGTGCCAGCAGCTCCAACGGACTAGCGGGAGGGCCGCAGTTCTTC. Protein sequence: CASSSNGLAGGPQFF. This chain joins TRBV6-4 and TRBJ2-1, with 15 bases matching TRBD2. The CDR3 extends over 15 amino acids. Germline loops: CDR1 MRHNA, CDR2 SNTAGT. Germline trimming cut 6 bases from V and 12 bases from J; bases unmatched to any gene: 9.

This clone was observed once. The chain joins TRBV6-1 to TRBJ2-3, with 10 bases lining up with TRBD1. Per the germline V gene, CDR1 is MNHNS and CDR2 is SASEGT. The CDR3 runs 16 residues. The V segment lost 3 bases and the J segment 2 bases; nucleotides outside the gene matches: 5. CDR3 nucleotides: TGTGCCAGCAGTGACCCGACAGGGGGCTTCACAGATACGCAGTATTTT. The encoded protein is CASSDPTGGFTDTQYF.

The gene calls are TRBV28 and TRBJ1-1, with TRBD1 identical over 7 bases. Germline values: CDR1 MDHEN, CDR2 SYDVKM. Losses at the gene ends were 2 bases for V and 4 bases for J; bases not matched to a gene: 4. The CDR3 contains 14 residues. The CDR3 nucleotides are TGTGCCAGCAGTTTAGGGACAGCCGGCACTGAAGCTTTCTTT. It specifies CASSLGTAGTEAFF. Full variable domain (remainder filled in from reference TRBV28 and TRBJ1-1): DVKVTQSSRYLVKRTGEKVFLECVQDMDHENMFWYRQDPGLGLRLIYFSYDVKMKEKGDIPEGYSVSREKKERFSLILESASTNQTSMYLCASSLGTAGTEAFFGQGTRLTVV.

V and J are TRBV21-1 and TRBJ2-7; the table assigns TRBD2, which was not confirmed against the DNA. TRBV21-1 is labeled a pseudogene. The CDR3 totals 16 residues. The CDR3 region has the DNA TGTGCCAGCAGCAACTTATCGAGCGGGAGTCGCTACGAGCAGTACTTC. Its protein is CASSNLSSGSRYEQYF.

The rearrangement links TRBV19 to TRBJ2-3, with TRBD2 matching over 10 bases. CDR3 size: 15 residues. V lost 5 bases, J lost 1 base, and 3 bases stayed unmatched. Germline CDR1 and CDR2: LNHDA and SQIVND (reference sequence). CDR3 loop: CASSGGTSGTDTQYF. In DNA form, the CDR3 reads TGTGCCAGTAGTGGAGGGACTAGCGGCACAGATACGCAGTATTTT.

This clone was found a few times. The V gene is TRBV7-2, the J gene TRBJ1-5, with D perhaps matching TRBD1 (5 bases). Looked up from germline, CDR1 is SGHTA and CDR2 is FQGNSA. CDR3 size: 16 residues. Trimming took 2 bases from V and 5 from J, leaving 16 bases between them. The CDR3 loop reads CASSLSGDAGYQPQHF. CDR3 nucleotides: TGTGCCAGCAGCTTATCCGGAGATGCAGGGTATCAGCCCCAGCATTTT. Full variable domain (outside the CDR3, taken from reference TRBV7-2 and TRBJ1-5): GAGVSQSPSNKVTEKGKDVELRCDPISGHTALYWYRQSLGQGLEFLIYFQGNSAPDKSGLPSDRFSAERTGGSVSTLTIQRTQQEDSAVYLCASSLSGDAGYQPQHFGDGTRLSIL.

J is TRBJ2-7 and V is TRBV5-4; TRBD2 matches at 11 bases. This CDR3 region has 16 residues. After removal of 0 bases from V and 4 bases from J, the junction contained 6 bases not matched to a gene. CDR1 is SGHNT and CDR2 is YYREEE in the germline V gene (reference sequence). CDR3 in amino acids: CASSLAASSGRYEQYF. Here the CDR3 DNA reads TGTGCCAGCAGCTTGGCCGCGTCTAGCGGGAGGTACGAGCAGTACTTC.

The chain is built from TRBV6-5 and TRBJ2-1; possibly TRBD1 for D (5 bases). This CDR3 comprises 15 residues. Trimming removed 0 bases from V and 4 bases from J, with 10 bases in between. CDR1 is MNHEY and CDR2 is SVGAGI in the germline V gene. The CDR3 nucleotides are TGTGCCAGCAGTTACTCGAACAGGCGTTACAATGAGCAGTTCTTC. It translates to CASSYSNRRYNEQFF.

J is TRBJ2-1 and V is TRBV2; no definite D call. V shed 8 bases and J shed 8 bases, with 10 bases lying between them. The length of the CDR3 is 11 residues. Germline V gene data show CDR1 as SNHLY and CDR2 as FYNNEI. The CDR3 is CASRSVDEQFF. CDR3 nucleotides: TGTGCCAGCCGGTCGGTGGATGAGCAGTTCTTC.

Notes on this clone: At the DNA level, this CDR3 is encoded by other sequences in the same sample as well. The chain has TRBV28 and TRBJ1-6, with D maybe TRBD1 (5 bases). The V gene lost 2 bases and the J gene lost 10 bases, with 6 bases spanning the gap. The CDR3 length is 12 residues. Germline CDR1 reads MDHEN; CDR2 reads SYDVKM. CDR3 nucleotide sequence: TGTGCCAGCAGTTTACCAGGGTCACCCCTCCACTTT. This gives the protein CASSLPGSPLHF.

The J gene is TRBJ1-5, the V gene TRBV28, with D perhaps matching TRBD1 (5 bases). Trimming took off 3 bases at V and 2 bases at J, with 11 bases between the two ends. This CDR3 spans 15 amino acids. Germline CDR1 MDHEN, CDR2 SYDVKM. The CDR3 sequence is CASSFPRGGNQPQHF. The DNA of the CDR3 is TGTGCCAGCAGTTTCCCCCGGGGGGGCAATCAGCCCCAGCATTTT.

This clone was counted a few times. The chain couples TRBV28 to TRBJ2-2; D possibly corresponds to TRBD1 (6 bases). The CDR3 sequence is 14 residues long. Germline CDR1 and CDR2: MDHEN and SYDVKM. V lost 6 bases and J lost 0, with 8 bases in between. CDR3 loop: CASRWTANTGELFF. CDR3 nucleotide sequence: TGTGCCAGCAGATGGACAGCGAACACCGGGGAGCTGTTTTTT. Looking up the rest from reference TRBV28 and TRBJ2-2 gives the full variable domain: DVKVTQSSRYLVKRTGEKVFLECVQDMDHENMFWYRQDPGLGLRLIYFSYDVKMKEKGDIPEGYSVSREKKERFSLILESASTNQTSMYLCASRWTANTGELFFGEGSRLTVL.

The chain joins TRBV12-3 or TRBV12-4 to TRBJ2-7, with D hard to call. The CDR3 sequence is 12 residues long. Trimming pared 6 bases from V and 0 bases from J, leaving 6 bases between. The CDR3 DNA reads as TGTGCCAGCAGCGAGAACTCCTACGAGCAGTACTTC. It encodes CASSENSYEQYF.

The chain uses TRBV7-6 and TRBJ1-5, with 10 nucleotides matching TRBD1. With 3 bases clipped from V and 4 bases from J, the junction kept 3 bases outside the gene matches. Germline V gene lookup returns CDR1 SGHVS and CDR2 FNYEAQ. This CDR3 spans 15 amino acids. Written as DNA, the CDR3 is TGTGCCAGCAGCTTGGGGACAGGGGTAAATCAGCCCCAGCATTTT. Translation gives CASSLGTGVNQPQHF.

The chain's CDR3 is CASSAPPGTGAYEQYF. CDR3 coding DNA: TGTGCCAGCAGCGCTCCCCCCGGGACAGGAGCCTACGAGCAGTACTTC. The chain recombines TRBV9 with TRBJ2-7, with TRBD1 matching over 8 bases. Germline lookup yields CDR1 SGDLS and CDR2 YYNGEE. The CDR3 sequence is 16 residues long. With V trimmed by 3 bases and J by 2 bases, 10 bases remained unmatched.

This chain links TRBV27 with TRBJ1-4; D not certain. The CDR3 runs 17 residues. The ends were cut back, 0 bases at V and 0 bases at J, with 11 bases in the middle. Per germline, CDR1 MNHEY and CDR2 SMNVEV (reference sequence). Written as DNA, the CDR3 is TGTGCCAGCAGTTTATCGGTCGCGGCAGCAACTAATGAAAAACTGTTTTTT. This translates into CASSLSVAAATNEKLFF. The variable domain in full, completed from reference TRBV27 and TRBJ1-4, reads EAQVTQNPRYLITVTGKKLTVTCSQNMNHEYMSWYRQDPGLGLRQIYYSMNVEVTDKGDVPEGYKVSRKEKRNFPLILESPSPNQTSLYFCASSLSVAAATNEKLFFGSGTQLSVL.

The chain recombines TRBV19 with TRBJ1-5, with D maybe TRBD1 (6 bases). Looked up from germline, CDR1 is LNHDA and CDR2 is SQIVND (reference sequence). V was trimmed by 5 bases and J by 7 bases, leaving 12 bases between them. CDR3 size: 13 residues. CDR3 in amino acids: CASSVQGRQPQHF. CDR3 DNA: TGTGCCAGTAGTGTACAGGGAAGACAGCCCCAGCATTTT.

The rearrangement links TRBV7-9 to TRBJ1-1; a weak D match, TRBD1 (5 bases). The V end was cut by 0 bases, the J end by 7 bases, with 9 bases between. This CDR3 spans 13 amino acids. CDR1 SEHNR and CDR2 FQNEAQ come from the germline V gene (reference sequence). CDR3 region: CASSLAAGDEAFF. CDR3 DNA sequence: TGTGCCAGCAGCTTAGCGGCGGGGGATGAAGCTTTCTTT.

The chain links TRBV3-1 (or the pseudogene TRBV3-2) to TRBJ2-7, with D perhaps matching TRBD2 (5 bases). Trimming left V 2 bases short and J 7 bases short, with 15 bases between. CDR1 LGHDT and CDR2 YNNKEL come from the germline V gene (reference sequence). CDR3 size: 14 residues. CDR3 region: CASSQQGRRAEQYF. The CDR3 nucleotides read TGTGCCAGCAGCCAACAAGGTCGGCGGGCGGAGCAGTACTTC.

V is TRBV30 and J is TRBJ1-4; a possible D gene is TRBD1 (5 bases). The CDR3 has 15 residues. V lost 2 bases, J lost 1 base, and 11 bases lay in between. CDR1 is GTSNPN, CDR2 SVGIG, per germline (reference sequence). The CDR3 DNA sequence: TGTGCCTGGAGTATAGCCCAGGGAACTAATGAAAAACTGTTTTTT. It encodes CAWSIAQGTNEKLFF.

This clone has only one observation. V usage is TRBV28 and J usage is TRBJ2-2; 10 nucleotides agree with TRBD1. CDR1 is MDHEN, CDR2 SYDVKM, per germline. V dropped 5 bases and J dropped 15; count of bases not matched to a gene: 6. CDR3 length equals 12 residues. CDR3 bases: TGTGCCAGCAGTCCCGGGACAGGGGTGTTGTTTTTT. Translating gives CASSPGTGVLFF.